Reported below is one T cell receptor beta chain. Sequencing was performed with immunoSEQ multiplex PCR; in TCRdb, only in-frame clones are kept and a portion is missing. The table has about 76,000 clones, roughly 92% seen once. The data were taken from a study of T cell changes during pregnancy in multiple sclerosis. The sequence derives from a female donor in good health, enrolled as a control in a pregnancy study. The sequences come from peripheral blood, collected after pregnancy.

CDR3 nucleotides: TGTGCCAGTCGACGGGAATATAGCAATCAGCCCCAGCATTTT. Translated, it gives CASRREYSNQPQHF. V is TRBV27 and J is TRBJ1-5; D unresolved. Germline V gene data show CDR1 as MNHEY and CDR2 as SMNVEV (reference sequence). V shed 9 bases and J shed 0 bases, with 12 bases lying between them. The CDR3 spans 14 residues.